These T cell receptor beta chains were read from a single sample in a study of blood T cell repertoires in COVID-19. The protocol was immunoSEQ multiplex PCR, while the TCRdb copy is restricted to in-frame clones and leaves out a portion. The table includes about 150,000 clones, roughly 79% detected once. The sequenced sample consisted of peripheral blood. The source is a human donor with acute or convalescent COVID-19. The donor label of this sample is uncertain. Each CDR3 is given with its conserved first and last residue. D genes are given only for firm matches. Clone size is given for some rows only: seen once, a few or many times, or a class if the clone is expanded.

- - TRBJ2-3 TRBV6-5 CASSRGPGGTDTQYF TGTGCCAGCAGCAGGGGACCCGGGGGCACAGATACGCAGTATTTT
TRBD1 - TRBJ1-1 TRBV3-1/TRBV3-2 CASSHSGQGHTEAFF TGTGCCAGCAGCCACTCCGGACAGGGGCACACTGAAGCTTTCTTT
- - TRBJ1-1 TRBV2 CASSDSEKKAFF TGTGCCAGCAGTGATTCCGAGAAGAAAGCTTTCTTT
TRBD1 - TRBJ1-2 TRBV29-1 CSVNAGQLGYGYTF TGCAGCGTTAATGCGGGACAGCTGGGGTATGGCTACACCTTC
- - TRBJ1-1 TRBV4-1 CASSQDFTVPNTEAFF TGCGCCAGCAGCCAAGATTTCACAGTTCCGAACACTGAAGCTTTCTTT
- - TRBJ1-2 TRBV25-1 CASWALYGYTF TGTGCCAGCTGGGCCCTCTATGGCTACACCTTC
TRBD2 - TRBJ2-3 TRBV7-2 CASSFTSGTDTQYF TGTGCCAGCAGCTTCACTAGCGGCACAGATACGCAGTATTTT
- - TRBJ1-5 TRBV5-1 CASSLSGVNQPQHF TGCGCCAGCAGCTTATCGGGGGTCAATCAGCCCCAGCATTTT
- - TRBJ1-1 TRBV18 CASSPRRGGTEAFF TGTGCCAGCTCACCACGAAGGGGAGGCACTGAAGCTTTCTTT
TRBD2 - TRBJ2-7 TRBV9 CASSVELAGGIYEQYF TGTGCCAGCAGCGTAGAACTAGCGGGGGGTATCTACGAGCAGTACTTC
- few TRBJ2-5 TRBV5-1 CASSLGGSGPETQYF TGCGCCAGCAGCTTGGGTGGGTCAGGGCCAGAGACCCAGTACTTC
TRBD1 - TRBJ1-1 TRBV5-1 CASSLGTGPWAFF TGCGCCAGCAGCCTTGGGACAGGGCCGTGGGCTTTCTTT
TRBD1 - TRBJ1-2 TRBV5-5 CASSSSGQGPYGYTF TGTGCCAGCAGCTCCTCCGGACAGGGGCCCTATGGCTACACCTTC
- once TRBJ1-6 TRBV30 CAWSQGGNNSPLHF TGTGCCTGGAGCCAAGGAGGGAATAATTCACCCCTCCACTTT
- - TRBJ1-6 TRBV4-1 CASSPAGFLNSPLHF TGCGCCAGCAGCCCCGCGGGCTTTCTGAATTCACCCCTCCACTTT
- - TRBJ1-4 TRBV24-1 CATRVTSVNEKLFF TGTGCCACCAGAGTTACCAGCGTCAATGAAAAACTGTTTTTT
- - TRBJ1-5 TRBV6-2/TRBV6-3 CASSRTLSNQPQHF TGTGCCAGCAGCCGGACACTTAGCAATCAGCCCCAGCATTTT